This T cell receptor beta chain was identified in a study of tumor and adjacent non-tumor tissue in lung cancer (dated by TCRdb to between 2017 and 2018). Regarding the research as a whole: Patients with adenocarcinoma (roughly 12), squamous cell carcinoma (2) and small cell lung cancer (1) were included in the cohort. The approximately 15 patients were aged roughly 30 to 80 years, included about ten men and 5 women, and had TNM stage I to III disease. Sequencing generated a total of around 120 million productive TCRbeta reads, averaging roughly 3.9 million reads per sample. The study compared bulk TCRbeta repertoires between lung tumor tissue and matched distant non-tumor lung tissue from over twelve lung cancer patients. TCRbeta CDR3 sequencing was performed on roughly 32 paired specimens, with one tumor sample and one normal lung sample collected per patient. What the authors observed across the whole study: In normal lung, the top 100 clones accounted for a significantly larger cumulative share of the repertoire than in tumor tissue. TCR diversity (inverse Simpson) was significantly higher in tumor than in normal lung tissue (431.37 vs 166.20, P = 0.0075, Mann-Whitney U test). Peripheral blood was not sequenced, so blood TCRbeta repertoires in these lung cancer patients were not examined. Significantly higher TCR diversity was found in younger patients, and higher tumor TCR diversity was associated with shorter overall and disease-free survival. Only 15 patients were included in the cohort, and the need for larger samples and more detailed clinical data was noted by the authors. Neither the sequencing platform nor unique molecular identifiers are mentioned in the methods.

As concerns this clonotype: Its cognate antigen has yet to be identified. At one boundary the junction diverges from the germline segment, which might be a read error.

The library was prepared using multiplex PCR. For sequencing, an Illumina HiSeq 2500 was employed. TCRbeta libraries were constructed through three rounds of nested PCR with primers (Table S4) according to protocols adapted from ARM-PCR. Before sequencing, PCR products in the 200-500 bp range were cut out of the gel and cleaned up using the QIAquick gel extraction kit. The authors processed their data as follows. Reads were cleaned with Trimmomatic, merged with FLASH into complete CDR3 sequences, and assigned to V(D)J germline segments with MiTCR. VDJtools was used to compute clonal diversity as the inverse Simpson's index. In-frame sequences lacking a premature stop codon were counted as productive reads. TCRdb reanalyzed the raw reads on its own, using fastp at Q25 for trimming and MiXCR for clone calling, and kept in-frame beta chains. Rows merge per CDR3 protein into single entries with the most common DNA and genes. None of the V and J calls come from the authors' own analysis; TCRdb made them. Within this sample are approximately 120,000 distinct CDR3 sequences, with approximately 66% of them counted one time only. Clones ranked in the top ten supply around 13% of the sample.

RNA was extracted from bulk unsorted tissue and checked for quality with a NanoDrop ND-1000 and an Agilent 2100. All donors had newly diagnosed lung cancer, had not received prior chemotherapy, and were admitted for thoracic surgery in China between August and November 2014. Anyone who had undergone radiotherapy or chemotherapy before, or who had another cancer at the same time, was left out of the study. Pieces of surgical tissue measuring roughly 1-2 cm3 were kept in RNAlater solution and stored at -80 degrees C until use. Sequenced sample: lung tumor tissue. The sequence was obtained from a young man with non-small cell lung cancer.

The CDR3 in this case is CASSLTSVTNTQYF. The base sequence is TGTGCCAGTAGTTTGACGTCAGTCACAAATACGCAGTATTTT. Rearrangement joined TRBV11-1 to TRBJ2-3; the D gene lacks a confident call. Spanning cysteine to phenylalanine, the CDR3 consists of 14 amino acids. The DNA shown is the 42-base CDR3, in frame from base 1. Per the germline V gene (reference sequence), SGHAT is the CDR1 and FQDESV is the CDR2.